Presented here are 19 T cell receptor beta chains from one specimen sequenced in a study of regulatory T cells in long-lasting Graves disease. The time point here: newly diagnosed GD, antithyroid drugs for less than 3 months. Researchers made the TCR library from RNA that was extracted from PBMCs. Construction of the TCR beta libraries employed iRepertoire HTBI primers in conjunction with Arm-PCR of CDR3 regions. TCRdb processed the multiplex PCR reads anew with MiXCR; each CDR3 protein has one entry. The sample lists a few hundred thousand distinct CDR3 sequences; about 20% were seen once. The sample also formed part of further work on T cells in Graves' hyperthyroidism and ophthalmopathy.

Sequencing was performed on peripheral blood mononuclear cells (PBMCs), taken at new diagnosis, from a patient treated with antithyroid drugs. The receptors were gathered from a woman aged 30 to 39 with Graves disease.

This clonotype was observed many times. The CDR3 DNA sequence: TGTGCCAGCAGCTTGACATATTCCACTGAAGCTTTCTTT. Protein: CASSLTYSTEAFF. The J gene is TRBJ1-1, the V gene TRBV5-6; D is ambiguous. CDR1 is SGHDT, CDR2 YYEEEE, per germline. The V gene lost 1 base and the J gene lost 4 bases, with 8 bases spanning the gap. This CDR3 spans 13 amino acids.

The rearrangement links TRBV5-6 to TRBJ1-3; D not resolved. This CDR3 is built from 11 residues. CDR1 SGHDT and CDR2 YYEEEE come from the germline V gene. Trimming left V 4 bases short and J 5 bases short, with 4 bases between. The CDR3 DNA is TGTGCCAGCAGCCTTCGAAACACCATATATTTT. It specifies CASSLRNTIYF. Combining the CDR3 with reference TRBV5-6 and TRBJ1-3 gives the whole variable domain DAGVTQSPTHLIKTRGQQVTLRCSPKSGHDTVSWYQQALGQGPQFIFQYYEEEERQRGNFPDRFSGHQFPNYSSELNVNALLLGDSALYLCASSLRNTIYFGEGSWLTVV.

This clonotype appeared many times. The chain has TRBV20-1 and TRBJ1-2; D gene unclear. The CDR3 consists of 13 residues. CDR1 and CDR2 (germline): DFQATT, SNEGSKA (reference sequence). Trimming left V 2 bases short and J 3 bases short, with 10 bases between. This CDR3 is CSARSPWDYGYTF. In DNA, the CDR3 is TGCAGTGCTAGATCTCCCTGGGACTATGGCTACACCTTC.

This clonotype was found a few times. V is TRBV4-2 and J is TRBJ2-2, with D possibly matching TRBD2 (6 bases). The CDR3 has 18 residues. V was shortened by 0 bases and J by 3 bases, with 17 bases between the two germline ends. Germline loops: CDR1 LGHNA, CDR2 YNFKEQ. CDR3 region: CASSQDPRTGDYTGELFF. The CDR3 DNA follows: TGTGCCAGCAGCCAAGATCCCCGGACGGGGGACTACACCGGGGAGCTGTTTTTT.

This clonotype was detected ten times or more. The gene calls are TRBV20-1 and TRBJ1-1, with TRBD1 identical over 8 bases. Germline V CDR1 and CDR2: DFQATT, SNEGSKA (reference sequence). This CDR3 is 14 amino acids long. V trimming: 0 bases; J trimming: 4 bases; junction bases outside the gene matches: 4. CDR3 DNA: TGCAGTGCTAGAGATCCAACAGGGGGCACTGAAGCTTTCTTT. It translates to CSARDPTGGTEAFF.

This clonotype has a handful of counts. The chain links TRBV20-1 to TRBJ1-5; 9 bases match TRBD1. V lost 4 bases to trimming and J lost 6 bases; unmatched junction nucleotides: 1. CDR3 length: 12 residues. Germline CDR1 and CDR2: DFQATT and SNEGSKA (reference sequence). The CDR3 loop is CSATTGGQPQHF. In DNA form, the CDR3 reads TGCAGTGCTACGACAGGGGGTCAGCCCCAGCATTTT.

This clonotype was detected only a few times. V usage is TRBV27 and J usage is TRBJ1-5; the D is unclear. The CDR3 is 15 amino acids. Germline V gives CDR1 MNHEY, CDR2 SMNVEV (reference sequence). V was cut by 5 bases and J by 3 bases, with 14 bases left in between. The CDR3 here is CASSTQTEPNQPQHF. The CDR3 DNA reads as TGTGCCAGCAGTACACAGACGGAACCCAATCAGCCCCAGCATTTT.

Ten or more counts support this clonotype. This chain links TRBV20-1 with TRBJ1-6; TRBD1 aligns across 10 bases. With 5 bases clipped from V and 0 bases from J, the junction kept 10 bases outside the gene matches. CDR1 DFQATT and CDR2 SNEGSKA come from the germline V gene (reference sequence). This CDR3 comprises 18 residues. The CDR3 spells CSAPLLRDRGSYNSPLHF. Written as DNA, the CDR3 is TGCAGTGCTCCCCTTCTCCGGGACAGGGGCTCCTATAATTCACCCCTCCACTTT.

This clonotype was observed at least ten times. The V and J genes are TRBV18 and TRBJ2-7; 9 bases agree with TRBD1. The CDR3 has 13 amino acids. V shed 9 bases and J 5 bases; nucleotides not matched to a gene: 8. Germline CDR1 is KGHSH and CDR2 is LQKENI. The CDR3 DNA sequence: TGTGCCAGACCGGGACAGGGATGGAACGAGCAGTACTTC. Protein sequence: CARPGQGWNEQYF.

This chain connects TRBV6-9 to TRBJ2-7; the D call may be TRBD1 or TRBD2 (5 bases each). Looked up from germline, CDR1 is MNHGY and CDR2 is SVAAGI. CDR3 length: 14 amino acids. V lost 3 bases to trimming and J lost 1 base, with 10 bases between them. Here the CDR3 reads CASSYRDGSYEQYF. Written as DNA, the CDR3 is TGTGCCAGCAGTTACCGGGACGGTTCCTACGAGCAGTACTTC.

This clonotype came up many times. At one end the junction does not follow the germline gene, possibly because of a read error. The DNA of the CDR3 is TGTGCCAGCAGTTTAGCGGACAGGGGTTACGAGCAGTACTTC. Translated: CASSLADRGYEQYF. The chain combines TRBV5-1 with TRBJ2-7; 9 nucleotides match TRBD1. This CDR3 spans 14 amino acids. Looked up from germline, CDR1 is SGHRS and CDR2 is YFSETQ.

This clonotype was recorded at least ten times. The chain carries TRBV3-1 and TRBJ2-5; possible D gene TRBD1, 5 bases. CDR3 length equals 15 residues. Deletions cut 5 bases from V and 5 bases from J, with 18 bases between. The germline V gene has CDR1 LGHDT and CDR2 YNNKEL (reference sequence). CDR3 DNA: TGTGCCAGCAGCTCCAGGGTTAGGTCGGAGGAGACCCAGTACTTC. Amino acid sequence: CASSSRVRSEETQYF.

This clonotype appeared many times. As DNA, the CDR3 is TGTGCCAGCTCACCACGGGGTCCCAAAAACATTCAGTACTTC. The encoded protein is CASSPRGPKNIQYF. The V call is TRBV18, the J call TRBJ2-4; D not resolved. Germline V gene sequence: CDR1 KGHSH, CDR2 LQKENI. V was clipped by 1 base and J by 2 bases, with 6 bases between them. The CDR3 has 14 residues.

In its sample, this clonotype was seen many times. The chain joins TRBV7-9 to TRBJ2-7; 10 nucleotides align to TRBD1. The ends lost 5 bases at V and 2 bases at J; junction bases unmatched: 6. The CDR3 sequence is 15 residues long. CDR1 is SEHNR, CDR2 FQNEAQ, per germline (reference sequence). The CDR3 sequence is CASSPGQGMAYEQYF. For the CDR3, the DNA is TGTGCCAGCAGCCCGGGACAGGGGATGGCCTACGAGCAGTACTTC.

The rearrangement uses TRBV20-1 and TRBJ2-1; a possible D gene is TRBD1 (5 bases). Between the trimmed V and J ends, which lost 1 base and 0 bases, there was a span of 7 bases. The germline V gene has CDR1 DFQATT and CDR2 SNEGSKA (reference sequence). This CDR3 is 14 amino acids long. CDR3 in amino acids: CSARGGASYNEQFF. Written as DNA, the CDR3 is TGCAGTGCTAGAGGGGGCGCCTCCTACAATGAGCAGTTCTTC.

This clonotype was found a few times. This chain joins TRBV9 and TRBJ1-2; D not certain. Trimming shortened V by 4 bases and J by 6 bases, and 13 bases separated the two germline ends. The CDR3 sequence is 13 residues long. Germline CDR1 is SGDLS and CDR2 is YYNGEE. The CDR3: CASSINARDGYTF. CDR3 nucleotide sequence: TGTGCCAGCAGCATAAATGCAAGGGATGGCTACACCTTC.

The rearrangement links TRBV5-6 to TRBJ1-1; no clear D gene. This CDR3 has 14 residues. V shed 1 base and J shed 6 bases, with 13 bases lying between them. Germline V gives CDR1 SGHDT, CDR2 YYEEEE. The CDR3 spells CASSLIWGAAEAFF. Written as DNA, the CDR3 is TGTGCCAGCAGCTTGATTTGGGGAGCGGCTGAAGCTTTCTTT.

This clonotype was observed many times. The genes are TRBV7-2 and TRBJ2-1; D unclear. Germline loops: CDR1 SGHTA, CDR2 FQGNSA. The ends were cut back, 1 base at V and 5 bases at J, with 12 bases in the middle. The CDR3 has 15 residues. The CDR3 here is CASSLESVMDNEQFF. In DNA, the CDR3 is TGTGCCAGCAGCTTAGAAAGCGTGATGGACAATGAGCAGTTCTTC.

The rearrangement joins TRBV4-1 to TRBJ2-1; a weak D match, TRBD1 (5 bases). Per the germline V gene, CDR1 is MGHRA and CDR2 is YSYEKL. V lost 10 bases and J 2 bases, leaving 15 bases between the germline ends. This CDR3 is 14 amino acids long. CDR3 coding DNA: TGCGCCACCAAATCAGGGTTGACCTACAATGAGCAGTTCTTC. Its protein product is CATKSGLTYNEQFF.